The rows below give T cell receptor beta chains drawn from one sample of a study of Ad26.COV2.S vaccination and SARS-CoV-2 variants. The method was immunoSEQ multiplex PCR; TCRdb's version includes in-frame clones alone and lacks a portion of them. This table has around 350,000 clones, 70% to 90% appearing once. The starting material was peripheral blood, obtained in a trial of Ad26.COV2.S vaccine versus placebo. These receptor sequences come from a person aged 18-65 years who received the Ad26.COV2.S COVID-19 vaccine or a placebo. Each CDR3 is given with its conserved first and last residue. The order of the fields is D gene, V gene, clone size, J gene, CDR3 DNA, CDR3 protein. A D gene is named only where the DNA matches it firmly. Clone size, where shown, is once, few, many, or a class for clones that have expanded.

D gene: -
V gene: TRBV4-3
clone size: -
J gene: TRBJ2-7
CDR3 DNA: TGCGCCAGCAGCCAAGGAGGAGCGATAGGGGACTCCTACGAGCAGTACTTC
CDR3 protein: CASSQGGAIGDSYEQYF

D gene: TRBD2
V gene: TRBV5-1
clone size: few
J gene: TRBJ2-3
CDR3 DNA: TGCGCCAGCAGCCCCAGCGGGAGAGTAACAGATACGCAGTATTTT
CDR3 protein: CASSPSGRVTDTQYF

D gene: -
V gene: TRBV29-1
clone size: -
J gene: TRBJ2-7
CDR3 DNA: TGCAGCGTTGATTCCCGGGAGATGGGCGAGCAGTACTTC
CDR3 protein: CSVDSREMGEQYF

D gene: -
V gene: TRBV7-9
clone size: -
J gene: TRBJ2-5
CDR3 DNA: TGTGCCAGCAGTGGACGGGAGTGGGTCCAGTACTTC
CDR3 protein: CASSGREWVQYF

D gene: TRBD2
V gene: TRBV5-4
clone size: -
J gene: TRBJ2-2
CDR3 DNA: TGTGCCAGCAGCCAAAAATCTAGCGGTAACACCGGGGAGCTGTTTTTT
CDR3 protein: CASSQKSSGNTGELFF

D gene: -
V gene: TRBV19
clone size: -
J gene: TRBJ1-2
CDR3 DNA: TGTGCCAGTAGTATAGAGGGGCCGCGGGTCTATGGCTACACCTTC
CDR3 protein: CASSIEGPRVYGYTF

D gene: -
V gene: TRBV4-3
clone size: -
J gene: TRBJ2-1
CDR3 DNA: TGCGCCAGCAGCCAAGATCGGGGCACTAACAATGAGCAGTTCTTC
CDR3 protein: CASSQDRGTNNEQFF

D gene: -
V gene: TRBV5-4
clone size: -
J gene: TRBJ2-3
CDR3 DNA: TGTGCCAGCAGCTTGGGAGGGAGACTGGGCACAGATACGCAGTATTTT
CDR3 protein: CASSLGGRLGTDTQYF

D gene: -
V gene: TRBV4-1
clone size: -
J gene: TRBJ2-5
CDR3 DNA: TGCGCCAGCAGCCAATGGGGGAAGGAGACCCAGTACTTC
CDR3 protein: CASSQWGKETQYF

D gene: TRBD1
V gene: TRBV19
clone size: -
J gene: TRBJ2-2
CDR3 DNA: TGTGCCAGTAGTATAGTGAAGGACAGGGTTCACACCGGGGAGCTGTTTTTT
CDR3 protein: CASSIVKDRVHTGELFF

D gene: -
V gene: TRBV3-1/TRBV3-2
clone size: -
J gene: TRBJ2-7
CDR3 DNA: TGTGCCAGCAGTCACCTACCGGGCTCCTACGAGCAGTACTTC
CDR3 protein: CASSHLPGSYEQYF

D gene: -
V gene: TRBV2
clone size: -
J gene: TRBJ1-1
CDR3 DNA: TGTGCCAGCGCGACAGACGTTAACACTGAAGCTTTCTTT
CDR3 protein: CASATDVNTEAFF

D gene: -
V gene: TRBV28
clone size: -
J gene: TRBJ2-1
CDR3 DNA: TGTGCCAGCAGCAAACAAGTTAATGAGCAGTTCTTC
CDR3 protein: CASSKQVNEQFF

D gene: TRBD1
V gene: TRBV7-8
clone size: -
J gene: TRBJ2-7
CDR3 DNA: TGTGCCAGCAGCTTAGGGGACAGCCGATACGAGCAGTACTTC
CDR3 protein: CASSLGDSRYEQYF

D gene: -
V gene: TRBV4-1
clone size: -
J gene: TRBJ1-1
CDR3 DNA: TGCGCCAGCAGCCAGGGCCAGGGGAGAACTGAAGCTTTCTTT
CDR3 protein: CASSQGQGRTEAFF

D gene: -
V gene: TRBV7-9
clone size: -
J gene: TRBJ1-5
CDR3 DNA: TGTGCCAGCAGCTTAGGGGAAGGGACGCCCCAGCATTTT
CDR3 protein: CASSLGEGTPQHF

D gene: TRBD1
V gene: TRBV7-8
clone size: -
J gene: TRBJ2-1
CDR3 DNA: TGTGCCAGCAGTCGGACAGGGGGCTCTCTACTTGGCTACAATGAGCAGTTCTTC
CDR3 protein: CASSRTGGSLLGYNEQFF

D gene: -
V gene: TRBV2
clone size: -
J gene: TRBJ2-1
CDR3 DNA: TGTGCCAGCAGTGAAGACAACCCCGTATACAATGAGCAGTTCTTC
CDR3 protein: CASSEDNPVYNEQFF

D gene: TRBD1
V gene: TRBV18
clone size: -
J gene: TRBJ2-7
CDR3 DNA: TGTGCCAGCTCGTCCGGGACAGGGGTCAGCGAGCAGTACTTC
CDR3 protein: CASSSGTGVSEQYF

D gene: TRBD1
V gene: TRBV19
clone size: -
J gene: TRBJ1-5
CDR3 DNA: TGTGCCAGTGAAAGACAGGGGTCATATAGCAATCAGCCCCAGCATTTT
CDR3 protein: CASERQGSYSNQPQHF

D gene: -
V gene: TRBV7-2
clone size: -
J gene: TRBJ1-2
CDR3 DNA: TGTGCCAGCAGACGACAGGTGGGGAACTATGGCTACACCTTC
CDR3 protein: CASRRQVGNYGYTF

D gene: -
V gene: TRBV7-2
clone size: -
J gene: TRBJ2-5
CDR3 DNA: TGTGCCAGCAGCTTAGCGTTTGCAGGTAGTCAGGAGACCCAGTACTTC
CDR3 protein: CASSLAFAGSQETQYF

D gene: -
V gene: TRBV7-9
clone size: -
J gene: TRBJ2-3
CDR3 DNA: TGTGCCAGCAGCCTGTTCACAGATACGCAGTATTTT
CDR3 protein: CASSLFTDTQYF

D gene: TRBD1
V gene: TRBV14
clone size: -
J gene: TRBJ1-2
CDR3 DNA: TGTGCCAGCAGCCAACACGGGACAGTCAATGGCTACACCTTC
CDR3 protein: CASSQHGTVNGYTF

D gene: TRBD2
V gene: TRBV24-1
clone size: -
J gene: TRBJ2-2
CDR3 DNA: TGTGCCACCAGTCCCGGGAGGGGCAGGTTCACCGGGGAGCTGTTTTTT
CDR3 protein: CATSPGRGRFTGELFF

D gene: TRBD2
V gene: TRBV14
clone size: -
J gene: TRBJ2-1
CDR3 DNA: TGTGCCAGCAGCCCCCGGACTAGCGGGGGGGCCTACAATGAGCAGTTCTTC
CDR3 protein: CASSPRTSGGAYNEQFF

D gene: TRBD1
V gene: TRBV5-4
clone size: -
J gene: TRBJ2-2
CDR3 DNA: TGTGCCAGCAGCACTACAGGGGTCACCGGGGAGCTGTTTTTT
CDR3 protein: CASSTTGVTGELFF

D gene: TRBD1
V gene: TRBV18
clone size: -
J gene: TRBJ2-1
CDR3 DNA: TGTGCCAGCTCACAACAGGGACAGAACTACAATGAGCAGTTCTTC
CDR3 protein: CASSQQGQNYNEQFF

D gene: -
V gene: TRBV19
clone size: -
J gene: TRBJ2-5
CDR3 DNA: TGTGCCAGTAGTAACCTCCGTGGACGCACAGGGACTGGGTCCCCGACCCAGTACTTC
CDR3 protein: CASSNLRGRTGTGSPTQYF

D gene: TRBD2
V gene: TRBV7-2
clone size: few
J gene: TRBJ2-5
CDR3 DNA: TGTGCCAGCAGCTTATTCGGGGCGGGAGTACTCGAGACCCAGTACTTC
CDR3 protein: CASSLFGAGVLETQYF

D gene: -
V gene: TRBV6-2/TRBV6-3
clone size: -
J gene: TRBJ2-7
CDR3 DNA: TGTGCCAGCAGTTACTATGGGGGCGGCGTGGACAGTGTGATATTC
CDR3 protein: CASSYYGGGVDSVIF

D gene: TRBD1
V gene: TRBV6-5
clone size: many
J gene: TRBJ2-1
CDR3 DNA: TGTGCCAGCAGTTACCCCCCGGACAGGGGCGGCAATGAGCAGTTCTTC
CDR3 protein: CASSYPPDRGGNEQFF

D gene: TRBD2
V gene: TRBV27
clone size: -
J gene: TRBJ2-1
CDR3 DNA: TGTGCCAGCAGTTTAGATCTAGCGGGAGCCTACAATGAGCAGTTCTTC
CDR3 protein: CASSLDLAGAYNEQFF

D gene: -
V gene: TRBV11-2
clone size: -
J gene: TRBJ1-2
CDR3 DNA: TGTGCCAGCAGCTTAGCTCGGGACACTCACTACACCTTC
CDR3 protein: CASSLARDTHYTF

D gene: -
V gene: TRBV5-1
clone size: -
J gene: TRBJ2-6
CDR3 DNA: TGCGCCAGCAGCGAAACAGGGTCTGGGGCCAACGTCCTGACTTTC
CDR3 protein: CASSETGSGANVLTF

D gene: TRBD2
V gene: TRBV5-1
clone size: -
J gene: TRBJ2-7
CDR3 DNA: TGCGCCAGCAGCCAGCTCGGGCGGGGGGGCCCCCTCGAGCAGTACTTC
CDR3 protein: CASSQLGRGGPLEQYF

D gene: -
V gene: TRBV18
clone size: -
J gene: TRBJ2-5
CDR3 DNA: TGTGCCAGCTCACAACGCCAAGAGACCCAGTACTTC
CDR3 protein: CASSQRQETQYF

D gene: -
V gene: TRBV27
clone size: once
J gene: TRBJ2-3
CDR3 DNA: TGTGCCAGCAGTTTATATCAGGGTAGCACAGATACGCAGTATTTT
CDR3 protein: CASSLYQGSTDTQYF

D gene: TRBD1
V gene: TRBV4-3
clone size: -
J gene: TRBJ2-3
CDR3 DNA: TGCGCCAGCAGCCAAGATCAGGGACAGGGCACAGATACGCAGTATTTT
CDR3 protein: CASSQDQGQGTDTQYF

D gene: -
V gene: TRBV6-5
clone size: -
J gene: TRBJ1-2
CDR3 DNA: TGTGCCAGCACCCCGGGGAGGATTTATGGCTACACCTTC
CDR3 protein: CASTPGRIYGYTF

D gene: -
V gene: TRBV27
clone size: -
J gene: TRBJ2-5
CDR3 DNA: TGTGCCAGCAGTTCTTATAGTGACAGGCAAGAGACCCAGTACTTC
CDR3 protein: CASSSYSDRQETQYF

D gene: -
V gene: TRBV7-9
clone size: -
J gene: TRBJ2-3
CDR3 DNA: TGTGCCAGCAGCGGGGGCGGGGATACGCAGTATTTT
CDR3 protein: CASSGGGDTQYF

D gene: TRBD1
V gene: TRBV6-4
clone size: few
J gene: TRBJ2-3
CDR3 DNA: TGTGCCAGCAGTGAGGCAGGGGGCGCAGATACGCAGTATTTT
CDR3 protein: CASSEAGGADTQYF

D gene: -
V gene: TRBV11-2
clone size: -
J gene: TRBJ1-3
CDR3 DNA: TGTGCCAGCAGCTTAGAGAGGTCGTTTGGAAACACCATATATTTT
CDR3 protein: CASSLERSFGNTIYF

D gene: TRBD2
V gene: TRBV20-1
clone size: once
J gene: TRBJ2-1
CDR3 DNA: TGCAGTGCTAGTACACTAGCGGGTGGGGGCTCCTACAATGAGCAGTTCTTC
CDR3 protein: CSASTLAGGGSYNEQFF

D gene: -
V gene: TRBV12-5
clone size: -
J gene: TRBJ1-5
CDR3 DNA: TGTGCTAGTGGTTCGGACCGTTATCAGCCCCAGCATTTT
CDR3 protein: CASGSDRYQPQHF

D gene: -
V gene: TRBV18
clone size: once
J gene: TRBJ1-3
CDR3 DNA: TGTGCCAGCTGGGGATCTGGAAACACCATATATTTT
CDR3 protein: CASWGSGNTIYF

D gene: -
V gene: TRBV12-5
clone size: -
J gene: TRBJ1-2
CDR3 DNA: TGTGCTAGTGGTTTTAGGGGCGACGGGCAGGAAGGCTACACCTTC
CDR3 protein: CASGFRGDGQEGYTF

D gene: -
V gene: TRBV25-1
clone size: -
J gene: TRBJ1-1
CDR3 DNA: TGTGCCAGCAGTGAAAGTAAGGATGAAGCTTTCTTT
CDR3 protein: CASSESKDEAFF

D gene: TRBD1
V gene: TRBV5-1
clone size: once
J gene: TRBJ2-5
CDR3 DNA: TGCGCCAGCAGCTCGGGACAGGTTCAAGAGACCCAGTACTTC
CDR3 protein: CASSSGQVQETQYF

D gene: -
V gene: TRBV18
clone size: -
J gene: TRBJ1-3
CDR3 DNA: TGTGCCAGCACCCAGAACAGGGCCGACTCTGGAAACACCATATATTTT
CDR3 protein: CASTQNRADSGNTIYF

D gene: -
V gene: TRBV18
clone size: -
J gene: TRBJ1-1
CDR3 DNA: TGTGCCAGCTCACCATCTCAGGGTTGGACTGAAGCTTTCTTT
CDR3 protein: CASSPSQGWTEAFF

D gene: -
V gene: TRBV25-1
clone size: few
J gene: TRBJ2-7
CDR3 DNA: TGTGCCAGCATCCGAGGGCCCCATAAATCCTACGAGCAGTACTTC
CDR3 protein: CASIRGPHKSYEQYF

D gene: -
V gene: TRBV2
clone size: -
J gene: TRBJ2-7
CDR3 DNA: TGTGCCAGCAGTGAAGCAGCAGTAGAGCCGAACTACGAGCAGTACTTC
CDR3 protein: CASSEAAVEPNYEQYF

D gene: -
V gene: TRBV6-6
clone size: -
J gene: TRBJ2-1
CDR3 DNA: TGTGCCAGCACCAATAGTTGGTCCTACAATGAGCAGTTCTTC
CDR3 protein: CASTNSWSYNEQFF

D gene: -
V gene: TRBV18
clone size: -
J gene: TRBJ2-7
CDR3 DNA: TGTGCCAGCTCACCGGGACTGTCCTACGAGCAGTACTTC
CDR3 protein: CASSPGLSYEQYF